Below, one T cell receptor beta chain is given with its context. Seattle's enrolled individuals joined amid active infection and were then monitored longitudinally. In the authors' workflow: Amplification of reference gene primers provided the estimated nucleated cell counts. Profiled with immunoSEQ multiplex PCR; TCRdb holds only in-frame clones, not every one. Clonal size and the V and J genes are those of that table, whereas D and trimming came from the DNA. The data hold around 260,000 clones, with approximately 90% observed a single time. CDR1 and CDR2 from the germline V gene are KGHDR and SFDVKD. There are 15 residues in the CDR3. The ends lost 7 bases at V and 5 bases at J; junction bases unmatched: 8. These data belong to a study of blood T cell repertoires in COVID-19. At the level of the study: Samples representing acute and convalescent COVID-19 were sourced from the United States, Italy and Spain. T cells, B-cell-depleted T cells, or PBMCs supplied cDNA or gDNA.

What was sequenced was peripheral blood. The origin of this receptor is a woman aged 30 to 39 with COVID-19, enrolled during active disease. The chain uses TRBV24-1 and TRBJ2-1; 9 bases are shared with TRBD2. CDR3 region: CATSGTSLGDNEQFF. CDR3 nucleotide sequence: TGTGCCACCAGCGGGACTAGCTTGGGGGACAATGAGCAGTTCTTC.